These 25 T cell receptor beta chains came from one sample sequenced in a study of cytomegalovirus exposure and HLA in healthy donors. The PCR contained 60 Vbeta and 13 Jbeta primers. Here immunoSEQ multiplex PCR was the method, and the copy in TCRdb shows in-frame clones only, minus some. The table lists about 130,000 clones, about 81% of them singletons, with approximately 1.1% in the top ten. Sample: PBMCs. The receptors come from a woman in her 30s in good health and CMV-seronegative.

V usage is TRBV21-1 and J usage is TRBJ2-7; TRBD2, the table's D call, was not compared with the DNA. TRBV21-1 is termed a pseudogene. There are 10 residues in the CDR3. The CDR3 sequence is CAPIGDEQYF. The CDR3 DNA is TGTGCCCCAATCGGGGACGAGCAGTACTTC.

The rearrangement links TRBV27 to TRBJ2-2; D not certain. Germline-derived CDR1 and CDR2 are MNHEY and SMNVEV (reference sequence). The CDR3 sequence is 14 residues long. Trimming stripped 6 bases from V and 5 bases from J, with 13 bases between. The CDR3 bases are TGTGCCAGCAGCTACGTCGCGTGGACCGGGGAGCTGTTTTTT. Amino acids: CASSYVAWTGELFF.

V and J are TRBV5-1 and TRBJ2-5, with 12 bases fitting TRBD2. The trim removed 4 bases at V and 1 base at J, leaving 5 bases unmatched. The germline V gene encodes CDR1 SGHRS and CDR2 YFSETQ. The CDR3 spans 16 residues. CDR3 protein: CASSPGLAGIQETQYF. CDR3 in DNA: TGCGCCAGCAGCCCCGGACTAGCGGGAATCCAAGAGACCCAGTACTTC.

This CDR3 is CASKSAGAVSNQPQHF. In nucleotides, the CDR3 is TGTGCCAGCAAATCGGCGGGGGCAGTCAGCAATCAGCCCCAGCATTTT. This chain connects TRBV27 to TRBJ1-5; D possibly corresponds to TRBD1 (6 bases). This CDR3 is built from 16 residues. Trimming took 7 bases from V and 1 from J, leaving 17 bases between them. Germline V gene sequence: CDR1 MNHEY, CDR2 SMNVEV (reference sequence).

The chain carries TRBV11-3 and TRBJ2-7; 7 bases fit TRBD1. V lost 1 base, J lost 6 bases, and 9 bases stayed unmatched. CDR1 SGHNT and CDR2 YENEEA come from the germline V gene. There are 15 residues in the CDR3. CDR3: CASSLADRDEAEQYF. In DNA form, the CDR3 reads TGTGCCAGCAGCTTAGCCGACAGGGACGAGGCCGAGCAGTACTTC.

Only a few counts were recorded for this clone. The chain recombines TRBV13 with TRBJ2-7, with TRBD2 matching over 13 bases. The CDR3 has 15 amino acids. Germline-derived CDR1 and CDR2 are PRHDT and FYEKMQ (reference sequence). V trimming: 5 bases; J trimming: 3 bases; junction bases outside the gene matches: 4. The CDR3 sequence: CASSHRTSGGYEQYF. CDR3 bases: TGTGCCAGCAGCCACCGGACTAGCGGGGGCTACGAGCAGTACTTC.

CDR3 residues: CASSSDRDGEQYF. The DNA for the CDR3 is TGTGCCAGCAGCAGCGACAGGGACGGCGAGCAGTACTTC. The chain employs TRBV11-3 and TRBJ2-7; 7 nucleotides match TRBD1. Germline V gene lookup returns CDR1 SGHNT and CDR2 YENEEA. CDR3 length: 13 residues. V lost 5 bases to trimming and J lost 6 bases; unmatched junction nucleotides: 7.

The chain joins TRBV6-5 to TRBJ1-3, with D perhaps matching TRBD1 (5 bases). Germline V gives CDR1 MNHEY, CDR2 SVGAGI. This CDR3 is 14 amino acids long. Between the trimmed V and J ends, which lost 2 bases and 4 bases, there was a span of 9 bases. The CDR3 DNA sequence: TGTGCCAGCAGTTACAGGGGTGCAGGAAACACCATATATTTT. It translates to CASSYRGAGNTIYF.

The CDR3 protein is CASSVNRDDRGYTF. The CDR3 DNA follows: TGTGCCAGCAGTGTGAACAGGGACGATCGCGGCTACACCTTC. The chain links TRBV2 to TRBJ1-2; D possibly corresponds to TRBD1 (6 bases). The V gene lost 4 bases and the J gene lost 8 bases, with 17 bases spanning the gap. Per the germline V gene, CDR1 is SNHLY and CDR2 is FYNNEI. The CDR3 length is 14 residues.

This chain uses TRBV7-6 with TRBJ2-1, with D possibly TRBD1 on 5 matching bases. The CDR3 runs to 17 residues. Trimming shortened V by 4 bases and J by 0 bases, and 16 bases separated the two germline ends. CDR1 is SGHVS and CDR2 is FNYEAQ in the germline V gene. The CDR3 DNA follows: TGTGCCAGCAGCTCAAGTGGACAAACCGCCTCCTACAATGAGCAGTTCTTC. Translated: CASSSSGQTASYNEQFF.

The chain uses TRBV6-4 and TRBJ2-1, with unresolved D. The V gene's germline CDR1 is MRHNA and CDR2 SNTAGT. V lost 6 bases and J 9 bases, leaving 15 bases between the germline ends. This CDR3 region has 13 residues. The CDR3, as DNA: TGTGCCAGCAGGGACCACCCAGGTAGTGAGCAGTTCTTC. It is translated as CASRDHPGSEQFF.

This chain links TRBV13 with TRBJ2-5; 7 bases line up with TRBD1. The CDR3 is made up of 13 amino acids. V gave up 6 bases and J gave up 5 bases; unmatched junction bases: 6. The germline CDR1 and CDR2 sequences are PRHDT and FYEKMQ (reference sequence). DNA of the CDR3: TGTGCCAGCAGTCGACAGGGTGGGGAGACCCAGTACTTC. The encoded protein is CASSRQGGETQYF.

This chain links TRBV11-3 with TRBJ2-3, with D perhaps TRBD2 (5 bases). V was pared by 2 bases and J by 3 bases, with 6 bases between. Germline V gene sequence: CDR1 SGHNT, CDR2 YENEEA. The CDR3 is 13 amino acids. Written as DNA, the CDR3 is TGTGCCAGCAGCTTACCGGGGACAGATACGCAGTATTTT. Its translation is CASSLPGTDTQYF.

The chain uses TRBV2 and TRBJ2-7, with TRBD2 as a possible D gene (6 bases). Trimming removed 3 bases from V and 0 bases from J, with 9 bases in between. Germline CDR1 is SNHLY and CDR2 is FYNNEI. The CDR3 has 14 residues. This CDR3 reads CASSDASASYEQYF. As DNA, the CDR3 is TGTGCCAGCAGTGATGCTAGCGCCTCCTACGAGCAGTACTTC.

This sequence joins TRBV15 and TRBJ2-1; 11 nucleotides agree with TRBD2. The V gene's germline CDR1 is LNHNV and CDR2 YYDKDF (reference sequence). J lost 4 bases, V lost 4 bases, and 3 bases had no gene match. CDR3 size: 15 residues. The CDR3 DNA follows: TGTGCCACCAGCACCACTAGCGGGGGTTACAATGAGCAGTTCTTC. As protein: CATSTTSGGYNEQFF.

The gene calls are TRBV5-6 and TRBJ1-2; no clear D. The CDR3 totals 14 residues. The germline V gene has CDR1 SGHDT and CDR2 YYEEEE. Trimming removed 3 bases from V and 8 bases from J, with 17 bases in between. This CDR3 is CASSWGGVSGGYTF. The CDR3 DNA is TGTGCCAGCAGCTGGGGTGGTGTCAGCGGCGGCTACACCTTC.

The V call is TRBV13, the J call TRBJ1-2; D may be TRBD1 (5 bases). The CDR3 has 14 residues. The ends were cut back, 7 bases at V and 4 bases at J, with 16 bases in the middle. Germline CDR1 and CDR2: PRHDT and FYEKMQ (reference sequence). The CDR3 loop reads CASTRKAGLYGYTF. The CDR3 DNA is TGTGCCAGCACCCGCAAGGCGGGGCTCTATGGCTACACCTTC. The full variable domain, with the rest looked up from reference TRBV13 and TRBJ1-2, is AAGVIQSPRHLIKEKRETATLKCYPIPRHDTVYWYQQGPGQDPQFLISFYEKMQSDKGSIPDRFSAQQFSDYHSELNMSSLELGDSALYFCASTRKAGLYGYTFGSGTRLTVV.

This chain links TRBV11-2 with TRBJ2-7; a possible D gene is TRBD2 (6 bases). The CDR3 is 18 residues long. The germline CDR1 and CDR2 sequences are SGHAT and FQNNGV. V was clipped by 0 bases and J by 2 bases, with 20 bases between them. CDR3 amino acids: CASSLDLGLTGVTYEQYF. Here the CDR3 DNA reads TGTGCCAGCAGCTTAGATCTGGGGCTAACGGGGGTAACCTACGAGCAGTACTTC. Complete variable domain (other parts from reference TRBV11-2 and TRBJ2-7): EAGVAQSPRYKIIEKRQSVAFWCNPISGHATLYWYQQILGQGPKLLIQFQNNGVVDDSQLPKDRFSAERLKGVDSTLKIQPAKLEDSAVYLCASSLDLGLTGVTYEQYFGPGTRLTVT.

This chain uses TRBV6-5 with TRBJ1-1; a weak D match, TRBD1 (5 bases). Trimming removed 2 bases from V and 7 bases from J, with 17 bases in between. Germline V gene lookup returns CDR1 MNHEY and CDR2 SVGAGI. The length of the CDR3 is 15 residues. DNA for the CDR3: TGTGCCAGCAGTTACGGATCCGGGGGAGGTGGTGAAGCTTTCTTT. It specifies CASSYGSGGGGEAFF.

This chain links TRBV5-1 with TRBJ2-7, with D perhaps matching TRBD1 (6 bases). V was cut by 4 bases and J by 6 bases, with 23 bases left in between. This CDR3 spans 16 amino acids. Germline CDR1 is SGHRS and CDR2 is YFSETQ. CDR3 protein: CASSRTPGTTRSEQYF. DNA for the CDR3: TGCGCCAGCAGCCGGACCCCCGGGACAACTCGATCCGAGCAGTACTTC.

The CDR3 sequence: CAWSVSDREYEQYF. DNA of the CDR3: TGTGCCTGGAGTGTATCGGACAGGGAGTACGAGCAGTACTTC. The V and J genes are TRBV30 and TRBJ2-7; 8 nucleotides agree with TRBD1. This CDR3 has 14 amino acids. The V segment lost 0 bases and the J segment 4 bases; nucleotides outside the gene matches: 5. Looked up from germline, CDR1 is GTSNPN and CDR2 is SVGIG (reference sequence).

V gene TRBV7-2 combines with J gene TRBJ1-1; D gene unclear. The germline V gene has CDR1 SGHTA and CDR2 FQGNSA. Trimming cost V 1 base and J 0 bases, with 6 bases left between them. The CDR3 has 14 amino acids. The CDR3 loop reads CASSLGGLNTEAFF. The CDR3 region has the DNA TGTGCCAGCAGCTTAGGAGGGCTGAACACTGAAGCTTTCTTT.

The V and J genes are TRBV28 and TRBJ2-7, with 9 bases lining up with TRBD2. Trimming cost V 3 bases and J 7 bases; bases outside gene matches: 10. Germline assignment: CDR1 MDHEN and CDR2 SYDVKM. The CDR3 is 15 amino acids. The CDR3 sequence: CASSFFSGRGLEQYF. The CDR3 DNA follows: TGTGCCAGCAGTTTTTTTAGCGGGAGAGGTTTGGAGCAGTACTTC.

J is TRBJ2-7 and V is TRBV7-8, with 10 positions matching TRBD1. The CDR3 consists of 14 residues. CDR1 and CDR2 (germline): SGHVS, FQNEAQ. The junction had 8 bases not matched to a gene; V was cut back by 5 bases and J by 7 bases. The CDR3 nucleotides are TGTGCCAGCAGCAACCGGGACAGGGGTGGAGAGCAGTACTTC. Its translation is CASSNRDRGGEQYF.

This sequence joins TRBV19 and TRBJ1-5; D remains ambiguous. CDR1 is LNHDA, CDR2 SQIVND, per germline (reference sequence). Deletions cut 7 bases from V and 2 bases from J, with 12 bases between. The CDR3 runs to 14 residues. CDR3 sequence reads: CASKSRQGNQPQHF. The CDR3 DNA is TGTGCCAGTAAAAGCAGGCAAGGCAATCAGCCCCAGCATTTT.